This is a list of T cell receptor beta chains from one sample in a study of T cell responses to AZD1222 COVID-19 vaccine. Sequencing was performed with immunoSEQ multiplex PCR; in TCRdb, only in-frame clones are kept and a portion is missing. This table holds approximately 200,000 clones, about 93% found once. The sample here was peripheral blood, taken 28 days after the second AZD1222 dose. These receptor sequences come from an adult who received the AZD1222 COVID-19 vaccine. Each CDR3 is given with its conserved first and last residue. The order of the fields is D gene, J gene, CDR3 length, V gene, clone size, CDR3 protein, CDR3 DNA. D genes are given only for firm matches. Size is omitted from some rows. Given values are once, few, many or a class for expanded clones.

d_gene: .; j_gene: TRBJ2-7; len: 13; v_gene: TRBV12-2; abundance: .; CDR3aa: CASRAFAGGEQYF; CDR3nt: TGTGCAAGTCGCGCTTTCGCTGGGGGCGAGCAGTACTTC
d_gene: TRBD2; j_gene: TRBJ2-3; len: 18; v_gene: TRBV9; abundance: .; CDR3aa: CASSVASGGLSSTDTQYF; CDR3nt: TGTGCCAGCAGCGTAGCCAGCGGGGGGCTCTCTAGCACAGATACGCAGTATTTT
d_gene: TRBD1; j_gene: TRBJ1-1; len: 12; v_gene: TRBV5-8; abundance: .; CDR3aa: CASRFRDREAFF; CDR3nt: TGTGCCAGCAGATTCCGGGACAGAGAAGCTTTCTTT
d_gene: .; j_gene: TRBJ1-6; len: 14; v_gene: TRBV7-9; abundance: .; CDR3aa: CASSLSRGRLPLHF; CDR3nt: TGTGCCAGCAGCTTATCCAGGGGTCGCTTGCCCCTCCACTTT
d_gene: TRBD1; j_gene: TRBJ2-1; len: 16; v_gene: TRBV3-1/TRBV3-2; abundance: .; CDR3aa: CASSSRDSSSYNEQFF; CDR3nt: TGTGCCAGCAGCTCCCGGGACAGCAGCTCCTACAATGAGCAGTTCTTC
d_gene: .; j_gene: TRBJ1-2; len: 14; v_gene: TRBV6-5; abundance: .; CDR3aa: CASSYEAGRRGYTF; CDR3nt: TGTGCCAGCAGTTACGAGGCAGGGAGACGGGGCTACACCTTC
d_gene: .; j_gene: TRBJ1-4; len: 14; v_gene: TRBV11-3; abundance: .; CDR3aa: CASSSRGGGEKLFF; CDR3nt: TGTGCCAGCAGCTCAAGAGGGGGGGGCGAAAAACTGTTTTTT
d_gene: .; j_gene: TRBJ1-2; len: 16; v_gene: TRBV24-1; abundance: .; CDR3aa: CATSDSRTGTDYGYTF; CDR3nt: TGTGCCACCAGTGATTCCCGAACAGGGACGGACTATGGCTACACCTTC
d_gene: .; j_gene: TRBJ1-1; len: 14; v_gene: TRBV28; abundance: .; CDR3aa: CASSLGGANTEAFF; CDR3nt: TGTGCCAGCAGTTTAGGGGGAGCGAACACTGAAGCTTTCTTT
d_gene: .; j_gene: TRBJ1-2; len: 13; v_gene: TRBV14; abundance: .; CDR3aa: CASSPSTNYGYTF; CDR3nt: TGTGCCAGCAGCCCATCGACTAACTATGGCTACACCTTC
d_gene: TRBD1; j_gene: TRBJ1-4; len: 13; v_gene: TRBV18; abundance: once; CDR3aa: CASSADRAEKLFF; CDR3nt: TGTGCCAGCTCAGCGGACAGGGCTGAAAAACTGTTTTTT
d_gene: .; j_gene: TRBJ1-1; len: 14; v_gene: TRBV30; abundance: .; CDR3aa: CAWSVGGGNTEAFF; CDR3nt: TGTGCCTGGAGTGTTGGGGGAGGTAATACTGAAGCTTTCTTT
d_gene: .; j_gene: TRBJ2-7; len: 14; v_gene: TRBV6-5; abundance: .; CDR3aa: CASSWAGSSYEQYF; CDR3nt: TGTGCCAGCAGTTGGGCGGGGAGCTCCTACGAGCAGTACTTC
d_gene: TRBD1; j_gene: TRBJ1-1; len: 15; v_gene: TRBV28; abundance: .; CDR3aa: CASSSAEGAKGEAFF; CDR3nt: TGTGCCAGCAGTTCGGCCGAGGGGGCAAAGGGTGAAGCTTTCTTT
d_gene: .; j_gene: TRBJ2-5; len: 12; v_gene: TRBV12-3/TRBV12-4; abundance: .; CDR3aa: CASSRLGETQYF; CDR3nt: TGTGCCAGCAGCCGCCTGGGGGAGACCCAGTACTTC
d_gene: .; j_gene: TRBJ2-4; len: 14; v_gene: TRBV30; abundance: .; CDR3aa: CAWRPGGAKNIQYF; CDR3nt: TGTGCCTGGAGGCCAGGGGGGGCCAAAAACATTCAGTACTTC
d_gene: TRBD1; j_gene: TRBJ1-1; len: 14; v_gene: TRBV7-9; abundance: .; CDR3aa: CASSSGQANTEAFF; CDR3nt: TGTGCCAGCAGCTCGGGACAGGCGAACACTGAAGCTTTCTTT
d_gene: .; j_gene: TRBJ2-7; len: 17; v_gene: TRBV19; abundance: .; CDR3aa: CASSTKVTDSRPDEQYF; CDR3nt: TGTGCCAGTAGTACAAAAGTAACGGACTCCCGGCCGGACGAGCAGTACTTC
d_gene: TRBD1; j_gene: TRBJ1-2; len: 14; v_gene: TRBV7-9; abundance: .; CDR3aa: CASSLGQGNYGYTF; CDR3nt: TGTGCCAGCAGCTTAGGACAGGGAAACTATGGCTACACCTTC
d_gene: .; j_gene: TRBJ2-3; len: 13; v_gene: TRBV30; abundance: .; CDR3aa: CAWSFNRADTQYF; CDR3nt: TGTGCCTGGAGTTTCAACAGAGCAGATACGCAGTATTTT
d_gene: TRBD1; j_gene: TRBJ1-2; len: 13; v_gene: TRBV6-5; abundance: .; CDR3aa: CAVRDSTPYGYTF; CDR3nt: TGTGCCGTAAGGGACAGCACGCCTTATGGCTACACCTTC
d_gene: .; j_gene: TRBJ2-2; len: 13; v_gene: TRBV4-1; abundance: .; CDR3aa: CASSQDWAGELFF; CDR3nt: TGCGCCAGCAGCCAAGATTGGGCCGGGGAGCTGTTTTTT
d_gene: TRBD1; j_gene: TRBJ1-4; len: 15; v_gene: TRBV19; abundance: .; CDR3aa: CASRLRQGTNEKLFF; CDR3nt: TGTGCCAGTAGGCTGAGACAGGGAACTAATGAAAAACTGTTTTTT
d_gene: .; j_gene: TRBJ1-5; len: 13; v_gene: TRBV15; abundance: .; CDR3aa: CATSRLPGQPQHF; CDR3nt: TGTGCCACCAGCAGATTACCGGGTCAGCCCCAGCATTTT
d_gene: .; j_gene: TRBJ1-1; len: 13; v_gene: TRBV11-2; abundance: .; CDR3aa: CASSSQENTEAFF; CDR3nt: TGTGCCAGCAGCTCACAGGAGAACACTGAAGCTTTCTTT
d_gene: .; j_gene: TRBJ1-1; len: 12; v_gene: TRBV29-1; abundance: .; CDR3aa: CSVEGQGTLAFF; CDR3nt: TGCAGCGTTGAAGGGCAGGGGACGTTAGCTTTCTTT
d_gene: TRBD1; j_gene: TRBJ2-2; len: 17; v_gene: TRBV19; abundance: .; CDR3aa: CASSILFGGTGAGELFF; CDR3nt: TGTGCCAGTAGTATTCTTTTTGGGGGAACAGGGGCCGGGGAGCTGTTTTTT
d_gene: .; j_gene: TRBJ2-7; len: 12; v_gene: TRBV14; abundance: .; CDR3aa: CASSLIRGLQYF; CDR3nt: TGTGCCAGCAGCCTCATTAGGGGCCTGCAGTACTTC
d_gene: .; j_gene: TRBJ2-7; len: 14; v_gene: TRBV6-2/TRBV6-3; abundance: .; CDR3aa: CASSKAGLDYEQYF; CDR3nt: TGTGCCAGCAGTAAGGCAGGCCTCGACTACGAGCAGTACTTC
d_gene: TRBD2; j_gene: TRBJ2-5; len: 16; v_gene: TRBV11-2; abundance: .; CDR3aa: CASSLRAGGGYETQYF; CDR3nt: TGTGCCAGCAGCTTAAGAGCGGGGGGAGGTTATGAGACCCAGTACTTC
d_gene: TRBD1; j_gene: TRBJ1-4; len: 16; v_gene: TRBV5-1; abundance: .; CDR3aa: CASRTGTGGTNEKLFF; CDR3nt: TGCGCCAGCAGGACCGGGACAGGGGGAACTAATGAAAAACTGTTTTTT